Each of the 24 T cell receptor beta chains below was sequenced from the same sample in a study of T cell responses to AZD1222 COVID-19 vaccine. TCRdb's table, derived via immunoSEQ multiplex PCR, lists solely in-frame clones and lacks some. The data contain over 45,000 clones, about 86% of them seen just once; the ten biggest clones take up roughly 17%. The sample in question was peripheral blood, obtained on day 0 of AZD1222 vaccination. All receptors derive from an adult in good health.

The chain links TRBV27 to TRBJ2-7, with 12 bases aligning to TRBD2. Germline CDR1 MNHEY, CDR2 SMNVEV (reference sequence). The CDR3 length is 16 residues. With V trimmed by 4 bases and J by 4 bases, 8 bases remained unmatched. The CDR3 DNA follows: TGTGCCAGCAGTTGGTATGGGACTAGCGGGCAGTACGAGCAGTACTTC. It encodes CASSWYGTSGQYEQYF.

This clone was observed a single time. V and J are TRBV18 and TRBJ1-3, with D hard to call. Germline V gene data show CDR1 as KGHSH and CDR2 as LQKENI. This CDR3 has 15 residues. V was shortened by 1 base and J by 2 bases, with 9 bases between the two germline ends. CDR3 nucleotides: TGTGCCAGCTCACCACAGGGATCGCCTGGAAACACCATATATTTT. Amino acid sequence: CASSPQGSPGNTIYF.

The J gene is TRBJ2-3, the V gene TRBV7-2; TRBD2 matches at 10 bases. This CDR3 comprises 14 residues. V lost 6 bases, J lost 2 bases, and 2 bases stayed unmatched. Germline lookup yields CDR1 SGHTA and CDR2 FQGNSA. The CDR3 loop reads CASSLAGVTDTQYF. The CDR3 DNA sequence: TGTGCCAGCAGTCTAGCGGGAGTCACAGATACGCAGTATTTT.

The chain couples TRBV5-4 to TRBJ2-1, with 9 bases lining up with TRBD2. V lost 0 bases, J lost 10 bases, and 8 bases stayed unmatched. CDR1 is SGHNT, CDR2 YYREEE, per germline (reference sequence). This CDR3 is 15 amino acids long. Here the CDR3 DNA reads TGTGCCAGCAGCTTGGGGTTTAGCGGGAGAGGGGAGCAGTTCTTC. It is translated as CASSLGFSGRGEQFF.

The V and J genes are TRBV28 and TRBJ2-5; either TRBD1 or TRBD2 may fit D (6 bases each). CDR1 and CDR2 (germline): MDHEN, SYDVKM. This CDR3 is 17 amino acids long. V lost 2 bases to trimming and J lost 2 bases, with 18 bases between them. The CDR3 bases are TGTGCCAGCAGTTTACCCTCGGGGGCGCACCTACAAGAGACCCAGTACTTC. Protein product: CASSLPSGAHLQETQYF.

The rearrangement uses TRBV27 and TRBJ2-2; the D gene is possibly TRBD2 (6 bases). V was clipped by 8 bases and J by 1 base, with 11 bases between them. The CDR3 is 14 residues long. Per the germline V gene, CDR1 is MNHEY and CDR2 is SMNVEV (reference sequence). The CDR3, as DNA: TGTGCCAGCCAACTAGCTGGGAACACCGGGGAGCTGTTTTTT. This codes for CASQLAGNTGELFF.

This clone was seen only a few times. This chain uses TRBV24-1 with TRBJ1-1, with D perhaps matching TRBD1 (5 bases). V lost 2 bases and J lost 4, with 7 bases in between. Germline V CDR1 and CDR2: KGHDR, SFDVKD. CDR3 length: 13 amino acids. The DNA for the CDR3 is TGTGCCACCAGTGATTGGAGGGGCACTGAAGCTTTCTTT. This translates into CATSDWRGTEAFF.

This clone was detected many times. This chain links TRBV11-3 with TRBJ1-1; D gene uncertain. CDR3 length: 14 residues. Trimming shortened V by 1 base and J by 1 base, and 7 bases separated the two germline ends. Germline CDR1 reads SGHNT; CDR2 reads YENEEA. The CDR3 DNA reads TGTGCCAGCAGCTTAGGCGGATCGAACACTGAAGCTTTCTTT. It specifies CASSLGGSNTEAFF.

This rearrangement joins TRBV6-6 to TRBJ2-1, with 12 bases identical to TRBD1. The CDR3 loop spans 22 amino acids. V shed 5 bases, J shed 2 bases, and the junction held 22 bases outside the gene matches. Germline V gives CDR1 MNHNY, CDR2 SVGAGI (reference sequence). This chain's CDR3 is CASSRTPGQGASQKIPYNEQFF. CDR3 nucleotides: TGTGCCAGCAGTCGAACTCCGGGACAGGGGGCGTCTCAGAAAATACCCTACAATGAGCAGTTCTTC.

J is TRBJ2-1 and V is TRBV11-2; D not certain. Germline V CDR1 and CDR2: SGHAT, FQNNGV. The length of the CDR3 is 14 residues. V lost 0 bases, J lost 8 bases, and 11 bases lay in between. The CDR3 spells CASSLDLTLDEQFF. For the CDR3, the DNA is TGTGCCAGCAGCTTAGATCTTACACTCGATGAGCAGTTCTTC.

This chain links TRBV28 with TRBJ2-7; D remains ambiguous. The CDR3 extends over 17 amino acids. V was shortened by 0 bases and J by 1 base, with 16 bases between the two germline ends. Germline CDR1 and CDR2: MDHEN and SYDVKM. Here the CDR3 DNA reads TGTGCCAGCAGTTTATGGTCCCCCCACCCGAAGTCCTACGAGCAGTACTTC. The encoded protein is CASSLWSPHPKSYEQYF.

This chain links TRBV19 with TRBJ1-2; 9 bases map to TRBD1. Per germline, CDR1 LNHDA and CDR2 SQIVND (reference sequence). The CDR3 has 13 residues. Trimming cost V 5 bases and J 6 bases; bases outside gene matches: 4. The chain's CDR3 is CASSVGQGNGYTF. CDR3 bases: TGTGCCAGTAGTGTCGGACAGGGGAATGGCTACACCTTC.

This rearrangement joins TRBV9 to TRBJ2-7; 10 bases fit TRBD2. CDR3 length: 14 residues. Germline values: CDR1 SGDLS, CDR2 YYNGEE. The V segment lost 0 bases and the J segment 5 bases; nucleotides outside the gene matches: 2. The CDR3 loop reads CASSVAGTSDEQYF. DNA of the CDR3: TGTGCCAGCAGCGTAGCTGGGACTAGCGACGAGCAGTACTTC.

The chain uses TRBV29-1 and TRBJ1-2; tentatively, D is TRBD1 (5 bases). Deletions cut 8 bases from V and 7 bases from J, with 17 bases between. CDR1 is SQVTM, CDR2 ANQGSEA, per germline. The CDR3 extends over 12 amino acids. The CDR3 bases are TGCAGCCCTGGGGACGAGATCGGTGGCTACACCTTC. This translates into CSPGDEIGGYTF.

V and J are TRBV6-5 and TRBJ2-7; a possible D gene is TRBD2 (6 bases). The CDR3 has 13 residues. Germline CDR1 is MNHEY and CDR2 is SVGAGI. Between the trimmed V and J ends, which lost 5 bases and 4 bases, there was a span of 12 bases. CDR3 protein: CASSRGLEYEQYF. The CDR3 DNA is TGTGCCAGCAGTCGGGGACTTGAATACGAGCAGTACTTC.

CDR3 sequence reads: CASSIQVVQPQHF. The CDR3 DNA is TGTGCCAGTAGTATCCAGGTAGTACAGCCCCAGCATTTT. This chain links TRBV19 with TRBJ1-5; D unclear. The CDR3 extends over 13 amino acids. The germline CDR1 and CDR2 sequences are LNHDA and SQIVND (reference sequence). Trimming shortened V by 3 bases and J by 7 bases, and 10 bases separated the two germline ends.

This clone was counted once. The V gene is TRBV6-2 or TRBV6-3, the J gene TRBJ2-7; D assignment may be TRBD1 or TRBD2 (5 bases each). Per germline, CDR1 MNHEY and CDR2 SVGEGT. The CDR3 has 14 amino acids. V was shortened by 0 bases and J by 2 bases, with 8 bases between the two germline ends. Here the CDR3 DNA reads TGTGCCAGCAGTTACTCGAGGGGCCCCTACGAGCAGTACTTC. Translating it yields CASSYSRGPYEQYF.

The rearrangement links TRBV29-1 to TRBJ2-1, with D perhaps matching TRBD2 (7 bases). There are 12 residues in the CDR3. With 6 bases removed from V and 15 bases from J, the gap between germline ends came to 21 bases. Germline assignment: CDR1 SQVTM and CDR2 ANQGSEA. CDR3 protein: CSVREVDGGPFF. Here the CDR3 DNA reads TGCAGCGTCCGGGAGGTAGACGGGGGGCCGTTCTTC.

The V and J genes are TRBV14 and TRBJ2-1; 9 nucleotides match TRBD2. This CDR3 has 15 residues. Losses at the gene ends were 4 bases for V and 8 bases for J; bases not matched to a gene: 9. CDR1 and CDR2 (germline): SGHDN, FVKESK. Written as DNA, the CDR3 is TGTGCCAGCAGCCCCGTAGCGGGAGTTGACTATGAGCAGTTCTTC. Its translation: CASSPVAGVDYEQFF.

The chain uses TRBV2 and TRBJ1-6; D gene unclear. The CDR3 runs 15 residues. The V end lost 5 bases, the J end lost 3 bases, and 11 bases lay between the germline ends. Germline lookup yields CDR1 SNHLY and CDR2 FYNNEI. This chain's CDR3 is CASSPESDYNSPLHF. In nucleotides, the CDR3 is TGTGCCAGCAGTCCCGAGTCGGACTATAATTCACCCCTCCACTTT.

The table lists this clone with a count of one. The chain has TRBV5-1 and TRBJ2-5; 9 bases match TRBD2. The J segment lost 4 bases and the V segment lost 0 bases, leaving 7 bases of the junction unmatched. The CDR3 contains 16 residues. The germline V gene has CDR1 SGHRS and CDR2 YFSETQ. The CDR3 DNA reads TGCGCCAGCAGCTTGGGGGGACTAGCCCTTCGAGAGACCCAGTACTTC. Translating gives CASSLGGLALRETQYF.

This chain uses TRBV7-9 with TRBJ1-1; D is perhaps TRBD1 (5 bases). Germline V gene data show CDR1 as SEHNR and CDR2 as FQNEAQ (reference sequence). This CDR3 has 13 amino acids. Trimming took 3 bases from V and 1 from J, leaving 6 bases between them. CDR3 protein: CASSLTENTEAFF. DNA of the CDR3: TGTGCCAGCAGCTTGACAGAGAACACTGAAGCTTTCTTT.

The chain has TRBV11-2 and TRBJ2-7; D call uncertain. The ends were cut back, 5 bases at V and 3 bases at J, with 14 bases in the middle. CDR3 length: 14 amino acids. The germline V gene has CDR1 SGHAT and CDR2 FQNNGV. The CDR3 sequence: CASSQRFQGYEQYF. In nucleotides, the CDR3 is TGTGCCAGCAGCCAAAGGTTCCAAGGCTACGAGCAGTACTTC. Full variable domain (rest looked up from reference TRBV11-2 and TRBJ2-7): EAGVAQSPRYKIIEKRQSVAFWCNPISGHATLYWYQQILGQGPKLLIQFQNNGVVDDSQLPKDRFSAERLKGVDSTLKIQPAKLEDSAVYLCASSQRFQGYEQYFGPGTRLTVT.

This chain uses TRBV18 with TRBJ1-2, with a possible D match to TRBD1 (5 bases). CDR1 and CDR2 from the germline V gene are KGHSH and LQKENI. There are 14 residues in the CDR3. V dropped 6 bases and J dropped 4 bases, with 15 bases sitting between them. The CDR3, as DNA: TGTGCCAGCTCCCGAGGAGAGGGGTCCTATGGCTACACCTTC. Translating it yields CASSRGEGSYGYTF. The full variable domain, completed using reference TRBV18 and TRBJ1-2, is NAGVMQNPRHLVRRRGQEARLRCSPMKGHSHVYWYRQLPEEGLKFMVYLQKENIIDESGMPKERFSAEFPKEGPSILRIQQVVRGDSAAYFCASSRGEGSYGYTFGSGTRLTVV.